The following is a TCR beta chain sequence with its context. The antigen remains unidentified. Original methodology: The number of TCRs in each sample had a median of 95,638 and spanned about 23,224 to 700,000. TCRdb ran MiXCR on the RACE reads and lists one entry per CDR3 protein. These V and J calls are TCRdb output, not the study's own analysis. The sample records some 330,000 distinct CDR3 sequences, 4.5% to 5.5% being singletons. The data originate from a study of human T cells and chemical hapten exposure. On the study more broadly: Affected patients, primarily female, had alopecia areata, totalis or universalis. Findings and caveats of the study: Expanded TCR sets contained significantly more large CDR3 similarity clusters than controls.

Time point reported: pre-sensitization, week 0. The treatment here: therapeutic diphenylcyclopropenone sensitization with weekly scalp DPC. V was trimmed by 1 base and J by 8 bases, leaving 14 bases between them. The CDR3 has 14 residues. The receptor was isolated from a woman aged 18 to 35 with alopecia areata. Some clones in this sample may be carry-over from other donors' samples. V gene TRBV12-3 or TRBV12-4 combines with J gene TRBJ1-2, with D perhaps matching TRBD1 (6 bases). This material consisted of whole blood, taken in connection with sensitization to the hapten diphenylcyclopropenone (DPC). Written as DNA, the CDR3 is TGTGCCAGCAGTTTAGGGTCGGGGGCAGGAGGCTACACCTTC. As protein: CASSLGSGAGGYTF.